The rows below give T cell receptor beta chains drawn from one sample of a study of blood T cell repertoires in COVID-19. Measured with immunoSEQ multiplex PCR; TCRdb has only the in-frame clones, and not every one. The sample has about 87,000 clones; around 85% are singletons. Sequencing was performed on peripheral blood. The receptors were gathered from a woman of 80 years or more with COVID-19, enrolled during active disease. The CDR3 runs from the conserved cysteine through the conserved F or W. Fields, in order: CDR3 length, J gene, clone size, D gene, V gene, CDR3 DNA, CDR3 protein. A D gene is named only where the DNA matches it firmly. Only some rows state a clone size, as once, few, many or a class for expanded clones.

18	TRBJ2-7	.	TRBD2	TRBV7-2	TGTGCCAGCAGCTTGAGACTAGCGGGGGGGCGGAGCTCCTACGAGCAGTACTTC	CASSLRLAGGRSSYEQYF
17	TRBJ2-2	.	TRBD2	TRBV7-3	TGTGCCAGCAGCTCCTCCGCGGGGACTATGGGGACCGGGGAGCTGTTTTTT	CASSSSAGTMGTGELFF
13	TRBJ2-7	.	TRBD1	TRBV19	TGTGCCAGCGGCGGGACAGGCCTTTACGAGCAGTACTTC	CASGGTGLYEQYF
10	TRBJ1-1	.	.	TRBV28	TGTGCCAGCCGGTCCACTGAAGCTTTCTTT	CASRSTEAFF
14	TRBJ1-3	once	TRBD1	TRBV19	TGTGCCAGTACCCCCAGAGGGGGCCCGAACACCATATATTTT	CASTPRGGPNTIYF
17	TRBJ2-3	.	TRBD2	TRBV7-6	TGTGCCAGCAGCTTAAGGTTTACGGGGGGTAGGACAGATACGCAGTATTTT	CASSLRFTGGRTDTQYF
15	TRBJ1-3	.	.	TRBV7-2	TGTGCCAGCAGCTTATCTCAGATTTATGGAAACACCATATATTTT	CASSLSQIYGNTIYF
15	TRBJ1-1	.	.	TRBV9	TGTGCCAGCAGCCATCCATTTGGGGCGTGGACTGAAGCTTTCTTT	CASSHPFGAWTEAFF
18	TRBJ2-2	.	TRBD2	TRBV24-1	TGTGCCACCAGTGATTCAGCGCCGGGACCGGGAGGCACCGGGGAGCTGTTTTTT	CATSDSAPGPGGTGELFF
15	TRBJ2-1	.	TRBD2	TRBV9	TGTGCCAGCACCGTGGGGCGGGGGTCCTACAATGAGCAGTTCTTC	CASTVGRGSYNEQFF
14	TRBJ1-1	few	.	TRBV6-6	TGTGCCAGCAGTCGAGACTCAGTAGACCCTGAAGCTTTCTTT	CASSRDSVDPEAFF
17	TRBJ2-5	.	TRBD2	TRBV6-6	TGTGCCAGCAGTCGACGGACTAGCGGAGCTACTTTTGAGACCCAGTACTTC	CASSRRTSGATFETQYF
15	TRBJ1-2	.	TRBD1	TRBV2	TGTGCCAGCAGTGAAGCGCTTCAGGGGGCCATTGGCTACACCTTC	CASSEALQGAIGYTF
13	TRBJ2-7	.	.	TRBV30	TGTGCCTGGAGCCCCCAGGGCCCGGGCGAGCAGTACTTC	CAWSPQGPGEQYF
17	TRBJ2-6	.	.	TRBV3-1/TRBV3-2	TGTGCCAGCAGCCAAGCCCTCCCGGGTGCAGGGGCCAACGTCCTGACTTTC	CASSQALPGAGANVLTF
15	TRBJ2-5	.	.	TRBV5-6	TGTGCCAGCAGTTACTTCTGGGGGCTGAGTGAGACCCAGTACTTC	CASSYFWGLSETQYF
16	TRBJ1-3	.	.	TRBV2	TGTGCCAGCAGTGAGGAGGCCGCAACCTCTGGAAACACCATATATTTT	CASSEEAATSGNTIYF
18	TRBJ1-6	.	.	TRBV7-3	TGTGCCAGCAGCTTATACAGGGTAAGGAGCTCCTATAATTCACCCCTCCACTTT	CASSLYRVRSSYNSPLHF
10	TRBJ1-1	few	.	TRBV2	TGTGCCAGCAGACTAGTAGAAGCTTTCTTT	CASRLVEAFF
16	TRBJ2-3	.	TRBD2	TRBV10-1	TGCGCCAGCAGTGAAACCAGCGGGAGAGGGTCGGGTACGCAGTATTTT	CASSETSGRGSGTQYF
15	TRBJ1-1	few	.	TRBV18	TGTGCCAGCTCACCTAACAGGGCCATGAACACTGAAGCTTTCTTT	CASSPNRAMNTEAFF
16	TRBJ1-5	once	.	TRBV30	TGTGCCTGGAGTTCCCTTGAGGGCGGTAGCAATCAGCCCCAGCATTTT	CAWSSLEGGSNQPQHF
15	TRBJ2-7	.	TRBD1	TRBV24-1	TGTGCCACCAGTGATCCCGCCGGGACAGCGTACGAGCAGTACTTC	CATSDPAGTAYEQYF
16	TRBJ2-2	.	TRBD2	TRBV7-2	TGTGCCAGCAGCCCCTCCGGACTAGCGAGCACCGGGGAGCTGTTTTTT	CASSPSGLASTGELFF
16	TRBJ2-1	.	.	TRBV9	TGTGCCAGCAGCGTAGCCGGGACATTGGGCTACAATGAGCAGTTCTTC	CASSVAGTLGYNEQFF
15	TRBJ2-3	.	TRBD2	TRBV3-1/TRBV3-2	TGTGCCAGCAGCCCGCCGGGACTAGCGGGAGATACGCAGTATTTT	CASSPPGLAGDTQYF
14	TRBJ1-6	.	.	TRBV6-5	TGTGCCAGCAGTCGTCAAGGTGGGAGGTCACCCCTCCACTTT	CASSRQGGRSPLHF
18	TRBJ1-4	.	.	TRBV10-3	TGTGCCATCAGTGAGTCGCGGCAGGGGAAGGCAACTAATGAAAAACTGTTTTTT	CAISESRQGKATNEKLFF
16	TRBJ1-5	.	TRBD1	TRBV24-1	TGTGCCACCAGGCCCTGGACAGGGCTCGGCAATCAGCCCCAGCATTTT	CATRPWTGLGNQPQHF
14	TRBJ2-7	.	.	TRBV5-4	TGTGCCAGCAGCTTGACCCTAAGCTCCTACGAGCAGTACTTC	CASSLTLSSYEQYF
13	TRBJ1-5	.	.	TRBV4-1	TGCGCCAGCAGCCAAGCCCTTTATCAGCCCCAGCATTTT	CASSQALYQPQHF
15	TRBJ1-4	once	TRBD1	TRBV9	TGTGCCAGCACTACAGGGGGTAGCGAGAATGAAAAACTGTTTTTT	CASTTGGSENEKLFF
15	TRBJ2-3	.	.	TRBV9	TGTGCCAGCAGCGTAGGGTCTACAGGGCTTTTTACGCAGTATTTT	CASSVGSTGLFTQYF
15	TRBJ1-2	.	.	TRBV27	TGTGCCAGCAGTTTCCGGGGGGTCGCGAACTATGGCTACACCTTC	CASSFRGVANYGYTF
13	TRBJ1-2	.	.	TRBV5-5	TGTGCCAGCAGCAAGACAGTGGGCTATGGCTACACCTTC	CASSKTVGYGYTF
11	TRBJ1-1	.	.	TRBV4-1	TGCGCCAGCAGCCGGGGAGGGGAAGCTTTCTTT	CASSRGGEAFF
19	TRBJ1-6	.	TRBD1	TRBV4-1	TGCGCCAGCAGCCAAGTTAGGACAGGCCGATCCTCCTATAATTCACCCCTCCACTTT	CASSQVRTGRSSYNSPLHF
15	TRBJ2-7	.	.	TRBV18	TGTGCCAGCTCACCCCCGGGGGTCCCCTCCTACGAGCAGTACTTC	CASSPPGVPSYEQYF
14	TRBJ2-5	.	.	TRBV27	TGTGCCAGCACCCCCTATGGACAGCAAGAGACCCAGTACTTC	CASTPYGQQETQYF
15	TRBJ2-3	once	.	TRBV14	TGTGCCAGCAGCCAAGATCGGCCAGGGACAGATACGCAGTATTTT	CASSQDRPGTDTQYF
15	TRBJ2-3	.	TRBD2	TRBV28	TGTGCCAGCAGCCAACTAGCGGGGGTGACAGATACGCAGTATTTT	CASSQLAGVTDTQYF
13	TRBJ1-2	.	.	TRBV28	TGTGCCAGCAGTTTACAGGGAATCTATGGCTACACCTTC	CASSLQGIYGYTF
12	TRBJ2-7	.	.	TRBV3-1/TRBV3-2	TGTGCCAGCTCCCTAGGAGACTACGAGCAGTACTTC	CASSLGDYEQYF
14	TRBJ1-4	.	.	TRBV10-3	TGTGCCATCAGAGAGACAGCAACTAATGAAAAACTGTTTTTT	CAIRETATNEKLFF
15	TRBJ2-3	.	.	TRBV29-1	TGCAGCGTTGAAAACCCAGGGGGGAGCACAGATACGCAGTATTTT	CSVENPGGSTDTQYF
13	TRBJ2-3	.	.	TRBV19	TGTGCCAGTAACCACGGGGACACAGATACGCAGTATTTT	CASNHGDTDTQYF
14	TRBJ1-1	few	.	TRBV18	TGTGCCAGCTCACCCGGAGTTGGCGACACTGAAGCTTTCTTT	CASSPGVGDTEAFF
13	TRBJ1-5	.	.	TRBV2	TGTGCCAGCAGTGAGGGGCCCCATCAGCCCCAGCATTTT	CASSEGPHQPQHF
13	TRBJ2-7	.	TRBD1	TRBV11-2	TGTGCCAGCAGCTGGGACAGCAACTACGAGCAGTACTTC	CASSWDSNYEQYF
19	TRBJ2-3	.	.	TRBV21-1	.	CASSKKSFGLGTHTDTQYF
14	TRBJ2-7	.	.	TRBV5-6	TGTGCCAGCAGTCCGACTCTACCCTCCTACGAGCAGTACTTC	CASSPTLPSYEQYF
12	TRBJ2-1	.	.	TRBV27	TGTGCCAGCGGCGTTGGGCGTTATGAGCAGTTCTTC	CASGVGRYEQFF